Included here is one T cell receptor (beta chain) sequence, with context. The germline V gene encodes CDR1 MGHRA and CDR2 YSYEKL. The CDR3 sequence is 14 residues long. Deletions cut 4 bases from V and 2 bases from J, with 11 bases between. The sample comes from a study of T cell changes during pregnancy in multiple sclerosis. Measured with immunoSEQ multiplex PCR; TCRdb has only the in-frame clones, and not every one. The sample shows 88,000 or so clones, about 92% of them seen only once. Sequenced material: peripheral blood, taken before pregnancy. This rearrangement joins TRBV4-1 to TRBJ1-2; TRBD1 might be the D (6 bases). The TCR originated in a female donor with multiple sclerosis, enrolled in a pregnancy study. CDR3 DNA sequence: TGCGCCAGCAGCCCCACGACAGGCAACTATGGCTACACCTTC. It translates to CASSPTTGNYGYTF.